The 21 T cell receptor beta chains below were found in one sample sequenced in a study of tumor and adjacent non-tumor tissue in lung cancer (dated by TCRdb to 2016 to 2019). Bulk unsorted tissue served as the source for RNA extraction, and RNA quality was assessed using a NanoDrop ND-1000 and an Agilent 2100. The library was prepared using multiplex PCR. Reads for this sample came from an Illumina HiSeq 2500. Following protocols modified from ARM-PCR, the researchers constructed TCRbeta libraries through three rounds of nested PCR with primers (Table S4). TCRdb took the public reads, trimmed them with fastp at Q25, ran MiXCR for clone calling and kept in-frame beta chains. Here each entry gathers all rows of one CDR3 protein and keeps the most common genes and DNA. The sample profile shows tens of thousands of distinct CDR3 sequences; around 77% of them were found once. Of the sample, roughly 12% is held by the ten largest clones.

The sequencing sample was made of lung tumor tissue. The receptors here all came from a woman aged 50 to 60 with non-small cell lung cancer.

This clonotype was observed a handful of times. A read error may produce the germline difference seen at one junction end. The chain joins TRBV11-2 to TRBJ2-2, with D uncertain. Germline V gives CDR1 SGHAT, CDR2 FQNNGV. The CDR3 sequence is 13 residues long. The CDR3 region is CANSFENTGELFF. DNA for the CDR3: TGTGCCAACAGCTTCGAGAACACTGGGGAGCTGTTTTTT. The complete variable domain, with remaining parts taken from reference TRBV11-2 and TRBJ2-2, reads EAGVAQSPRYKIIEKRQSVAFWCNPISGHATLYWYQQILGQGPKLLIQFQNNGVVDDSQLPKDRFSAERLKGVDSTLKIQPAKLEDSAVYLCANSFENTGELFFGEGSRLTVL.

Details on this clonotype: One end of the junction does not line up with germline, which may come from a read error. The chain joins TRBV10-3 to TRBJ2-7, with TRBD1 identical over 10 bases. Per germline, CDR1 ENHRY and CDR2 SYGVKD. The length of the CDR3 is 15 residues. DNA of the CDR3: TGTGCCATCAAGGCGGAGGACAGGGGGGACTACGAGCAGTATTTC. It specifies CAIKAEDRGDYEQYF.

In regard to this clonotype: The CDR3 does not end in the conserved phenylalanine or tryptophan, so this is likely a read error. No DNA is shown, since the ends of the CDR3 on it are uncertain; the CDR3 is the one TCRdb lists. The V gene is TRBV7-8, the J gene TRBJ2-6. The CDR3 numbers 15 amino acids, ends counted. In germline, CDR1 is SGHVS, CDR2 FQNEAQ. CDR3 in amino acids: CASSTWVSGANVLSS.

This chain joins TRBV29-1 and TRBJ2-3; 7 bases align to TRBD1. This CDR3 is 17 amino acids long. CDR1 SQVTM and CDR2 ANQGSEA come from the germline V gene. In nucleotides, the CDR3 is TGCCGCGCGGACCGCCCGGGACAGAGTACCGCCACAGATACGCAGTATTTT. It encodes CRADRPGQSTATDTQYF.

A note on this clonotype: An end of the junction differs from the germline gene, which may be a read error. The chain recombines TRBV4-2 with TRBJ1-1; TRBD1 agrees at 7 bases. CDR1 LGHNA and CDR2 YNFKEQ come from the germline V gene. The CDR3 has 17 residues. CDR3 nucleotide sequence: TGTTCCAGCAGCCAGCCCTACAGGGGCGACTTCACCCCTGAAGCTTTCTTT. Protein sequence: CSSSQPYRGDFTPEAFF.

The rearrangement links TRBV10-3 to TRBJ2-1; 9 positions agree with TRBD2. Germline V gene lookup returns CDR1 ENHRY and CDR2 SYGVKD. Losses at the gene ends were 11 bases for V and 4 bases for J; bases not matched to a gene: 12. This CDR3 spans 15 amino acids. The CDR3 region is CALSEGTSTYNEQFF. The CDR3 bases are TGTGCCTTGAGTGAGGGGACTAGCACATACAATGAGCAGTTCTTC.

To note about this clonotype: Germline and junction disagree at one end, which may indicate a read error. The chain has TRBV11-2 and TRBJ2-1, with 8 bases identical to TRBD2. Germline-derived CDR1 and CDR2 are SGHAT and FQNNGV. The CDR3 covers 16 residues. For the CDR3, the DNA is TGTACCAGGAGCCTCGGTGGGGTAGCGGGATTAGGTGAGCAGTTCTTC. It encodes CTRSLGGVAGLGEQFF.

A remark on this clonotype: Given the absence of the conserved phenylalanine or tryptophan at the CDR3 end, a read error is likely. The gene calls are TRBV28 and TRBJ2-7; a weak D match, TRBD1 (5 bases). The CDR3 is made up of 12 amino acids. Germline V CDR1 and CDR2: MDHEN, SYDVKM. Trimming stripped 10 bases from V and 3 bases from J, with 13 bases between. The CDR3 coding sequence is TGTGCCACCAGCGACAGTCGCTACGAGCAGTACATC. Translating gives CATSDSRYEQYI.

As to this clonotype: A read error is the likely source, as a far larger clone sits one nucleotide away. The V and J genes are TRBV28 and TRBJ1-6, with D perhaps matching TRBD1 (5 bases). Germline V lookup: CDR1 MDHEN, CDR2 SYDVKM. The CDR3 loop spans 13 amino acids. CDR3 nucleotide sequence: TGTGCCAACAGTGGGACCGGGGATTCACCCCTCCACTTT. This gives the protein CANSGTGDSPLHF.

This clonotype was counted ten times or more. This sequence joins TRBV7-9 and TRBJ2-5; D uncertain. CDR1 and CDR2 (germline): SEHNR, FQNEAQ (reference sequence). CDR3 length equals 12 residues. The V and J ends lost 5 bases and 5 bases respectively, with 9 bases between them. CDR3 protein: CASSAVAETQYF. The CDR3 coding sequence is TGTGCCAGCAGCGCCGTGGCCGAGACCCAGTACTTC.

Regarding this clonotype: The junction departs from germline at one end; a sequencing error may be responsible. The V call is TRBV4-1, the J call TRBJ2-1; no reliable D call. Germline lookup yields CDR1 MGHRA and CDR2 YSYEKL. The CDR3 covers 17 residues. CDR3 coding DNA: TGCGCCAGCAGCCACAGCTCAATGTACGGCTCCAACAATGAGCAGTTCTTC. Translating gives CASSHSSMYGSNNEQFF.

In the case of this clonotype: A much larger clone lies a single base off, so this may be a read error. The chain combines TRBV5-1 with TRBJ2-3; weak D call: TRBD2 (7 bases). This CDR3 region has 13 residues. Germline CDR1 and CDR2: SGHRS and YFSETQ. Between the trimmed V and J ends, which lost 7 bases and 2 bases, there was a span of 11 bases. This CDR3 reads CASGGATTDTQYF. CDR3 coding DNA: TGCGCCAGCGGGGGGGCGACCACAGATACGCAGTATTTT.

A note on this clonotype: This may be a read error, as it is one base from a much larger clone. This chain uses TRBV7-8 with TRBJ2-5; perhaps D is TRBD1 or TRBD2 (5 bases each). Germline V CDR1 and CDR2: SGHVS, FQNEAQ. Trimming pared 5 bases from V and 5 bases from J, leaving 12 bases between. The CDR3 covers 13 residues. The CDR3 reads CASSLLREETQYF. The CDR3 DNA is TGTGCCAGCAGCCTACTCAGGGAGGAGACCCAGTACTTC.

V is TRBV20-1 and J is TRBJ2-1; D is possibly TRBD2 (6 bases). This CDR3 has 15 residues. Germline V gene data show CDR1 as DFQATT and CDR2 as SNEGSKA (reference sequence). V was trimmed by 4 bases and J by 4 bases, leaving 17 bases between them. CDR3 sequence reads: CSAMSSVEPYNEQFF. CDR3 DNA: TGCAGTGCTATGTCTAGCGTTGAACCTTACAATGAGCAGTTCTTC.

This sequence joins TRBV29-1 and TRBJ2-5; D is possibly TRBD1 (7 bases). The CDR3 sequence is 15 residues long. Per the germline V gene, CDR1 is SQVTM and CDR2 is ANQGSEA. The germline V and J ends were trimmed by 7 bases and 4 bases, with 22 bases remaining between them. CDR3 residues: CSDGGITGDAETQYF. DNA for the CDR3: TGCAGCGACGGAGGGATAACAGGGGATGCAGAGACCCAGTACTTC.

The J gene is TRBJ1-1, the V gene TRBV6-1, with a possible D match to TRBD1 (6 bases). V lost 5 bases and J 3 bases, leaving 19 bases between the germline ends. Germline V gene data show CDR1 as MNHNS and CDR2 as SASEGT. This CDR3 is 16 amino acids long. The CDR3 nucleotides read TGTGCCAGCAGTAAGGGAGTGACAGGAGAATACACTGAAGCTTTCTTT. Translated, it gives CASSKGVTGEYTEAFF.

As for this clonotype: Mismatch with germline at one junction end may stem from a read error. The V call is TRBV11-3, the J call TRBJ2-2; TRBD2 agrees at 11 bases. This CDR3 has 14 amino acids. Germline CDR1 and CDR2: SGHNT and YENEEA. The CDR3 region is CASSLAGGTGGLFF. The CDR3 region has the DNA TGTGCTAGCAGCCTAGCGGGGGGCACAGGGGGGCTGTTTTTT.

Note on this clonotype: At one end, the junction sequence differs from germline, possibly due to a read error. The genes are TRBV10-2 and TRBJ1-5; D is perhaps TRBD1 (5 bases). The CDR3 runs to 15 residues. Germline CDR1 WSHSY, CDR2 SAAADI. In nucleotides, the CDR3 is TGCACCAGCAGTGAGATCGGGACTAGCAATCAGCCCCAGCATTTT. This gives the protein CTSSEIGTSNQPQHF.

Details on this clonotype: A much more abundant neighbour one base away suggests this may be a read error. The chain links TRBV16 to TRBJ1-3; no firm D call. Germline V lookup: CDR1 KGHSY, CDR2 FQNENV. This CDR3 has 13 amino acids. Trimming took off 4 bases at V and 2 bases at J, with 6 bases between the two ends. CDR3 sequence: CASSLGTGNTIYF. The CDR3 nucleotides read TGTGCCAGCAGCCTCGGGACTGGAAACACCATATATTTT.

With regard to this clonotype: At one end the junction does not follow the germline gene, possibly because of a read error. V gene TRBV29-1 combines with J gene TRBJ2-5, with 8 positions matching TRBD1. Germline assignment: CDR1 SQVTM and CDR2 ANQGSEA. The CDR3 is 15 residues long. The CDR3 spells CSVGGMTGDAQTQYF. CDR3 bases: TGCAGCGTCGGAGGGATGACAGGGGATGCACAGACCCAATACTTC.

In its sample, this clonotype was seen once. This could be a read error, since a much larger clone is one nucleotide away. The chain is built from TRBV24-1 and TRBJ2-1; 8 positions agree with TRBD2. Per germline, CDR1 KGHDR and CDR2 SFDVKD. This CDR3 has 17 residues. CDR3 DNA sequence: TGTGCCACCAGTGTTAAGGGACTAGGACTGCTCTACAATGAGCGGTTCTTC. The encoded protein is CATSVKGLGLLYNERFF.